This is a list of T cell receptor beta chains from one sample in a study of cytomegalovirus exposure and HLA in healthy donors. The protocol was immunoSEQ multiplex PCR, while the TCRdb copy is restricted to in-frame clones and leaves out a portion. The data hold 150,000 to 200,000 clones, with nearly 80% observed a single time. The sequenced sample was PBMCs. The receptors were gathered from a woman between 25 and 40 years old in good health and CMV-seropositive. Both conserved end residues are part of each CDR3. D genes are given only for firm matches. Expanded clones get a size class; other rows say once, few or many, or leave the size out.

v_call: TRBV6-1
d_call: NA
clone_size: few
j_call: TRBJ1-4
cdr3_nt: TGTGCCAGCAGTGAACTGGGGGCGCGGGAAAAACTGTTTTTT
cdr3_aa: CASSELGAREKLFF

v_call: TRBV11-2
d_call: TRBD1
clone_size: NA
j_call: TRBJ2-3
cdr3_nt: TGTGTCAGCAGCTTAATGAGGGGACAGACAGATACGCAGTATTTT
cdr3_aa: CVSSLMRGQTDTQYF

v_call: TRBV5-5
d_call: NA
clone_size: NA
j_call: TRBJ2-7
cdr3_nt: TGTGCCAGCAGCTTGGCCGGGGGTCATGGGTCCTACGAGCAGTACTTC
cdr3_aa: CASSLAGGHGSYEQYF

v_call: TRBV19
d_call: NA
clone_size: NA
j_call: TRBJ1-2
cdr3_nt: TGTGCCAGTACCCTGGCGGGGGCGCCCTTCTATGGCTACACCTTC
cdr3_aa: CASTLAGAPFYGYTF

v_call: TRBV15
d_call: TRBD2
clone_size: NA
j_call: TRBJ2-3
cdr3_nt: TGTGCCACCAGCCGAAGCGTGAACGGCGGGGGTACGCAGTATTTT
cdr3_aa: CATSRSVNGGGTQYF

v_call: TRBV5-1
d_call: NA
clone_size: NA
j_call: TRBJ2-7
cdr3_nt: TGCGCCAGCAGCCCCAGATCCACAGGGCACTACGAGCAGTACTTC
cdr3_aa: CASSPRSTGHYEQYF

v_call: TRBV6-1
d_call: TRBD2
clone_size: few
j_call: TRBJ2-7
cdr3_nt: TGTGCCAGCCTAGCGGGGGAACACTACGAGCAGTACTTC
cdr3_aa: CASLAGEHYEQYF

v_call: TRBV5-1
d_call: TRBD1
clone_size: NA
j_call: TRBJ2-1
cdr3_nt: TGCGCCAGCAGCTGGACAGGATACAATGAGCAGTTCTTC
cdr3_aa: CASSWTGYNEQFF

v_call: TRBV27
d_call: NA
clone_size: NA
j_call: TRBJ1-2
cdr3_nt: TGTGCCAGCAGTCTTGACAGTCTCTATGGCTACACCTTC
cdr3_aa: CASSLDSLYGYTF

v_call: TRBV6-6
d_call: NA
clone_size: once
j_call: TRBJ2-7
cdr3_nt: TGTGCCAGCAGCCACAGGTTTTTGGGGGAGCAGTACTTC
cdr3_aa: CASSHRFLGEQYF

v_call: TRBV6-6
d_call: TRBD1
clone_size: NA
j_call: TRBJ1-2
cdr3_nt: TGTGCCAGCTTCGGGGACAGTAACTATGGCTACACCTTC
cdr3_aa: CASFGDSNYGYTF

v_call: TRBV6-5
d_call: NA
clone_size: NA
j_call: TRBJ2-1
cdr3_nt: TGTGCCAGCAGTCATGCCGGAGTGGGGCTGTTCTTC
cdr3_aa: CASSHAGVGLFF

v_call: TRBV7-6
d_call: TRBD1
clone_size: few
j_call: TRBJ2-6
cdr3_nt: TGTGCCAGCAGCCGGCGACAGGGGATGGCGGGTGGGGCCAACGTCCTGACTTTC
cdr3_aa: CASSRRQGMAGGANVLTF

v_call: TRBV28
d_call: TRBD1
clone_size: NA
j_call: TRBJ1-1
cdr3_nt: TGTGCCAGCAGTTCTCCCCGGACAGGGTACATGAACACTGAAGCTTTCTTT
cdr3_aa: CASSSPRTGYMNTEAFF

v_call: TRBV10-2
d_call: TRBD2
clone_size: NA
j_call: TRBJ2-2
cdr3_nt: TGCGCCAGCAGTGGCCGACTAGCGGGGCTGAACACCGGGGAGCTGTTTTTT
cdr3_aa: CASSGRLAGLNTGELFF

v_call: TRBV7-9
d_call: NA
clone_size: NA
j_call: TRBJ1-3
cdr3_nt: TGTGCCAGCAGCCCTACGACACGACGAAACACCATATATTTT
cdr3_aa: CASSPTTRRNTIYF

v_call: TRBV11-3
d_call: NA
clone_size: NA
j_call: TRBJ2-1
cdr3_nt: TGTGCCAGCAGTAAGAGCTACAATGAGCAGTTCTTC
cdr3_aa: CASSKSYNEQFF

v_call: TRBV7-9
d_call: NA
clone_size: few
j_call: TRBJ2-1
cdr3_nt: TGTGCCAGCTCGGGAGTGGGGCTAAATGAGCAGTTCTTC
cdr3_aa: CASSGVGLNEQFF

v_call: TRBV4-1
d_call: NA
clone_size: NA
j_call: TRBJ2-4
cdr3_nt: TGCGCCAGCAGCCAAGATTTTTCCCGGCAGGGAAGGGTAGCCAAAAACATTCAGTACTTC
cdr3_aa: CASSQDFSRQGRVAKNIQYF

v_call: TRBV7-8
d_call: NA
clone_size: NA
j_call: TRBJ2-1
cdr3_nt: TGTGCCAGCAGCTCGTACACCTACAATGAGCAGTTCTTC
cdr3_aa: CASSSYTYNEQFF

v_call: TRBV15
d_call: TRBD2
clone_size: once
j_call: TRBJ2-3
cdr3_nt: TGTGCCACCAGCAGGGGAGGACTAGCGGATACAGATACGCAGTATTTT
cdr3_aa: CATSRGGLADTDTQYF

v_call: TRBV6-1
d_call: TRBD1
clone_size: few
j_call: TRBJ1-4
cdr3_nt: TGTGCCAGCAGTGGGTCTTCCGGGACAGGGTATGAAAAACTGTTTTTT
cdr3_aa: CASSGSSGTGYEKLFF

v_call: TRBV5-1
d_call: NA
clone_size: once
j_call: TRBJ1-1
cdr3_nt: TGCGCCAGCAGAATACAGGGCTCGAGCACTGAAGCTTTCTTT
cdr3_aa: CASRIQGSSTEAFF

v_call: TRBV5-4
d_call: TRBD2
clone_size: once
j_call: TRBJ2-7
cdr3_nt: TGTGCCAGCAGCGGGGGACTAGCGGGATCCTACGAGCAGTACTTC
cdr3_aa: CASSGGLAGSYEQYF

v_call: TRBV6-1
d_call: TRBD1
clone_size: NA
j_call: TRBJ2-7
cdr3_nt: TGTGCCAGCAGATCGGATGGGACAGTCATCTACGAGCAGTACTTC
cdr3_aa: CASRSDGTVIYEQYF